This TCR beta chain stems from a study of cytomegalovirus exposure and HLA in healthy donors. Primers for the PCR totalled 60 Vbeta and 13 Jbeta. Repertoires were generated with immunoSEQ multiplex PCR, while TCRdb's copy carries only in-frame clones and drops some. The sample shows roughly 140,000 clones, 60% to 85% of them seen only once. General study results and limits: Cytomegalovirus association was assigned to approximately 160 TCR beta chains.

This CDR3 contains 12 residues. The V gene's germline CDR1 is PRHDT and CDR2 FYEKMQ (reference sequence). The V and J ends lost 7 bases and 5 bases respectively, with 11 bases between them. As concerns this clone: Antigen specificity is unknown.

Sequencing input: PBMCs. The chain uses TRBV13 and TRBJ2-5; possibly TRBD1 for D (6 bases). The TCR originated in a man aged 35 to 55 in good health and CMV-seropositive. The CDR3 loop reads CASNRVAETQYF. DNA of the CDR3: TGTGCCAGCAACAGGGTAGCGGAGACCCAGTACTTC. The variable domain in full, completed from reference TRBV13 and TRBJ2-5, reads AAGVIQSPRHLIKEKRETATLKCYPIPRHDTVYWYQQGPGQDPQFLISFYEKMQSDKGSIPDRFSAQQFSDYHSELNMSSLELGDSALYFCASNRVAETQYFGPGTRLLVL.